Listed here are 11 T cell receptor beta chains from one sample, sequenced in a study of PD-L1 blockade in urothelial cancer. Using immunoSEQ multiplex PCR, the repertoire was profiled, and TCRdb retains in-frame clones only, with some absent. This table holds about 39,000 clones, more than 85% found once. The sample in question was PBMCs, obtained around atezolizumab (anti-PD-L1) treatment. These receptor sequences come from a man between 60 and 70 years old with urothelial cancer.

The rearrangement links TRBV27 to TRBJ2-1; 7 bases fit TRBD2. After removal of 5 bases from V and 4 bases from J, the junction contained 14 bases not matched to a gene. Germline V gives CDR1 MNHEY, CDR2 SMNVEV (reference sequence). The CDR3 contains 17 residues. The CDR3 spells CASSTSTGAGVYNEQFF. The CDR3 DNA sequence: TGTGCCAGCAGTACATCGACTGGGGCGGGGGTGTACAATGAGCAGTTCTTC.

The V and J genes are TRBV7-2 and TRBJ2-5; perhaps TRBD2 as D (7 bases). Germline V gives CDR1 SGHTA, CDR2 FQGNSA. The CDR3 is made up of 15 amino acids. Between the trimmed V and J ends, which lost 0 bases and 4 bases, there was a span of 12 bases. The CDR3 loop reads CASSLAGGASETQYF. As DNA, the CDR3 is TGTGCCAGCAGCTTAGCAGGGGGGGCATCAGAGACCCAGTACTTC.

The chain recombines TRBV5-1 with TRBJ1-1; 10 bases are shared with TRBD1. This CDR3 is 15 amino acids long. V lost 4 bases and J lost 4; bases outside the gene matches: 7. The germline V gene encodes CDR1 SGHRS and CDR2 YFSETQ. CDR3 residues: CASSGGQGLGTEAFF. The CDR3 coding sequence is TGCGCCAGCAGCGGGGGACAGGGGTTGGGCACTGAAGCTTTCTTT.

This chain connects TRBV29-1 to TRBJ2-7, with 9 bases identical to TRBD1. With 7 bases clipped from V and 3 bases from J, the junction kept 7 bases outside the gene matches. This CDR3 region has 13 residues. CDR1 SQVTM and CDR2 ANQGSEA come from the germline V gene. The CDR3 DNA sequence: TGCAGCGCCGGACAGGGGAGGGACTACGAGCAGTACTTC. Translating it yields CSAGQGRDYEQYF.

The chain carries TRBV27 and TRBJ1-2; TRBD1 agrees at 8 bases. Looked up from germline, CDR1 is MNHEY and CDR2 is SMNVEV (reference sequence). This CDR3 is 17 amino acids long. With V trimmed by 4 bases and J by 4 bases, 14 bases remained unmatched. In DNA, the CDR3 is TGTGCCAGCAGTTACTCCCTTGGACAGGGCGGGGGCTATGGCTACACCTTC. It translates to CASSYSLGQGGGYGYTF.

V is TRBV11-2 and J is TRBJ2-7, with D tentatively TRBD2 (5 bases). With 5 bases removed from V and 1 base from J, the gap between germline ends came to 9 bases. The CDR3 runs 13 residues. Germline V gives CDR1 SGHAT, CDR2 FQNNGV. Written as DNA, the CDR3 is TGTGCCAGCAGCCCCGGGGTATCCTACGAGCAGTACTTC. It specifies CASSPGVSYEQYF.

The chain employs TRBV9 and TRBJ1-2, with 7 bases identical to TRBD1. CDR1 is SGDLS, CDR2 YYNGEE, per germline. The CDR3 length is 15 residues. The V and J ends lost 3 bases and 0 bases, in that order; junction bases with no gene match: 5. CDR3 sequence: CASSAWDSSNYGYTF. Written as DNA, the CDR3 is TGTGCCAGCAGCGCTTGGGACAGTTCTAACTATGGCTACACCTTC.

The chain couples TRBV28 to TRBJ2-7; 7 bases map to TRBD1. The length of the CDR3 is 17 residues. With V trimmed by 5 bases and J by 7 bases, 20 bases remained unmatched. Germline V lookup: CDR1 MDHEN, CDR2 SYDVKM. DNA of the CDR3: TGTGCCAGCAGTCCCCTCCGACAGGGCGCCCCATATCAAGAGCAGTACTTC. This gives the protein CASSPLRQGAPYQEQYF.

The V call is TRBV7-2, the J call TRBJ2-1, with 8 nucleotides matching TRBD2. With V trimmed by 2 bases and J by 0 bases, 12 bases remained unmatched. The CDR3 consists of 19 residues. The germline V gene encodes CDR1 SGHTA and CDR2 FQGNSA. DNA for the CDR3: TGTGCCAGCAGCTTAATGGGAGGCGGGGGGTTGGGCTCCTACAATGAGCAGTTCTTC. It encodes CASSLMGGGGLGSYNEQFF.

CDR3 nucleotides: TGCGCCAGCAGTCGGGCGGGAAGAGAGGATGAGCAGTTCTTC. The encoded protein is CASSRAGREDEQFF. This sequence joins TRBV10-1 and TRBJ2-1; D might be TRBD2 (6 bases). The CDR3 has 14 amino acids. V was shortened by 5 bases and J by 8 bases, with 16 bases between the two germline ends. Germline CDR1 reads WNHNN; CDR2 reads SYGVQD (reference sequence).

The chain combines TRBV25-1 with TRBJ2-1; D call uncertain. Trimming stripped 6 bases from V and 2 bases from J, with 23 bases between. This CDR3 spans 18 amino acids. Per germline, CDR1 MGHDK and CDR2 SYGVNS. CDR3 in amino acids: CASSPPIAAKRTYNEQFF. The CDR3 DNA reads TGTGCCAGCAGCCCCCCTATTGCAGCGAAACGAACCTACAATGAGCAGTTCTTC. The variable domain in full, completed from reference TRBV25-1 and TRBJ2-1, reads EADIYQTPRYLVIGTGKKITLECSQTMGHDKMYWYQQDPGMELHLIHYSYGVNSTEKGDLSSESTVSRIRTEHFPLTLESARPSHTSQYLCASSPPIAAKRTYNEQFFGPGTRLTVL.